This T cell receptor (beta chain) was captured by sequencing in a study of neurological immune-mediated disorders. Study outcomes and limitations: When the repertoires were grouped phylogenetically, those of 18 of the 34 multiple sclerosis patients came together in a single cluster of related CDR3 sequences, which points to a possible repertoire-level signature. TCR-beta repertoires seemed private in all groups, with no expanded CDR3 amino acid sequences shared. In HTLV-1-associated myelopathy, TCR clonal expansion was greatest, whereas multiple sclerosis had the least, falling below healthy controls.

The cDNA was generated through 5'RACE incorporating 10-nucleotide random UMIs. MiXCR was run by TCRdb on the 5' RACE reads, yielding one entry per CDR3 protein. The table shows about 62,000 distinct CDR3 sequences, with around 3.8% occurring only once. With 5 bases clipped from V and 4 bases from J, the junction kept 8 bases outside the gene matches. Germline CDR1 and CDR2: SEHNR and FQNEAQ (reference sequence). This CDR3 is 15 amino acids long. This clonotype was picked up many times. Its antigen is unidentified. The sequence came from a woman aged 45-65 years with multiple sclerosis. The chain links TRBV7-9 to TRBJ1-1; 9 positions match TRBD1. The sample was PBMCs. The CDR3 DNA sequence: TGTGCCAGCAGCGGTCGGACAGGGGTCGGCACTGAAGCTTTCTTT. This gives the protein CASSGRTGVGTEAFF.